The 7 T cell receptor beta chains below all came from one sample that was sequenced in a study of cytotoxic CD8 clonotypes in ibrutinib-treated CLL. Profiled with immunoSEQ multiplex PCR; TCRdb holds only in-frame clones, not every one. The table shows about 160,000 clones, with about four fifths occurring only once. The material was PBMCs, obtained after 24 months of ibrutinib treatment. These receptors were collected from a human donor with chronic lymphocytic leukemia.

The chain links TRBV11-1 to TRBJ2-5, with 8 bases fitting TRBD1. CDR3 length: 15 amino acids. Germline V CDR1 and CDR2: SGHAT, FQDESV (reference sequence). V shed 5 bases, J shed 5 bases, and the junction held 10 bases outside the gene matches. The CDR3 reads CASSRRTGRTETQYF. CDR3 in DNA: TGTGCCAGCAGCCGACGGACAGGGAGGACGGAGACCCAGTACTTC.

This rearrangement joins TRBV5-1 to TRBJ2-7; D tentatively reads TRBD1 or TRBD2 (5 bases each). CDR3 size: 14 residues. The germline CDR1 and CDR2 sequences are SGHRS and YFSETQ. The ends were cut back, 4 bases at V and 7 bases at J, with 18 bases in the middle. CDR3 in DNA: TGCGCCAGCAGCCCCCGGGACGGGTATGGGGAGCAGTACTTC. This gives the protein CASSPRDGYGEQYF.

This clone was counted between two and nine times. The rearrangement links TRBV2 to TRBJ2-1; no reliable D call. The CDR3 covers 11 residues. Germline V gene sequence: CDR1 SNHLY, CDR2 FYNNEI. The V end was cut by 5 bases, the J end by 7 bases, with 6 bases between. CDR3 DNA: TGTGCCAGCAGTCTACTAAATGAGCAGTTCTTC. Translating it yields CASSLLNEQFF.

The chain carries TRBV7-8 and TRBJ2-4, with TRBD2 identical over 15 bases. The junction had 4 bases not matched to a gene; V was cut back by 4 bases and J by 0 bases. The CDR3 contains 18 residues. Germline V gene data show CDR1 as SGHVS and CDR2 as FQNEAQ. The DNA for the CDR3 is TGTGCCAGCAGCTCTGGACTAGCGGGAGGGCTAGCCAAAAACATTCAGTACTTC. It codes for CASSSGLAGGLAKNIQYF. The variable domain in full, with the rest retrieved from reference TRBV7-8 and TRBJ2-4, is GAGVSQSPRYKVAKRGQDVALRCDPISGHVSLFWYQQALGQGPEFLTYFQNEAQLDKSGLPSDRFFAERPEGSVSTLKIQRTQQEDSAVYLCASSSGLAGGLAKNIQYFGAGTRLSVL.

The V call is TRBV9, the J call TRBJ1-2; TRBD1 matches 9 bases. There are 15 residues in the CDR3. Germline trimming cut 2 bases from V and 2 bases from J; bases unmatched to any gene: 4. Germline V gene sequence: CDR1 SGDLS, CDR2 YYNGEE. The CDR3 loop reads CASSVRTGVNYGYTF. Here the CDR3 DNA reads TGTGCCAGCAGCGTGAGGACAGGGGTAAACTATGGCTACACCTTC.

The V call is TRBV5-1, the J call TRBJ2-1, with D perhaps TRBD1 (5 bases). V lost 4 bases, J lost 5 bases, and 25 bases lay in between. CDR1 SGHRS and CDR2 YFSETQ come from the germline V gene. The CDR3 covers 18 residues. In DNA, the CDR3 is TGCGCCAGCAGCCACACTTGGCCTACCAGGGATTTCGACAATGAGCAGTTCTTC. It yields the protein CASSHTWPTRDFDNEQFF.

The V and J genes are TRBV5-1 and TRBJ2-7, with 9 bases lining up with TRBD1. With 3 bases clipped from V and 2 bases from J, the junction kept 3 bases outside the gene matches. CDR1 SGHRS and CDR2 YFSETQ come from the germline V gene. There are 14 residues in the CDR3. For the CDR3, the DNA is TGCGCCAGCAGCTGGGGGGACAGGGCCTACGAGCAGTACTTC. Encoded protein: CASSWGDRAYEQYF.